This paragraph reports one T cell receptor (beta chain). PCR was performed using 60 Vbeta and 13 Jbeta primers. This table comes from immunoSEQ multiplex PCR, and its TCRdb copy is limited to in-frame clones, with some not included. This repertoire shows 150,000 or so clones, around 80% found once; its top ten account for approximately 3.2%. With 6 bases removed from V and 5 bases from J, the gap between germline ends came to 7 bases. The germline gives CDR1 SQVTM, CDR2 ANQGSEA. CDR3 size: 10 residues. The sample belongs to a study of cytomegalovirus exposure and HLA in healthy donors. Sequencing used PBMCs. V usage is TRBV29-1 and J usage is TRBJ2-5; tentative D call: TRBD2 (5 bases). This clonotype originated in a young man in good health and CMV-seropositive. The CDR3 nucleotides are TGCAGCGTCGGAGGCGAGACCCAGTACTTC. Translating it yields CSVGGETQYF.